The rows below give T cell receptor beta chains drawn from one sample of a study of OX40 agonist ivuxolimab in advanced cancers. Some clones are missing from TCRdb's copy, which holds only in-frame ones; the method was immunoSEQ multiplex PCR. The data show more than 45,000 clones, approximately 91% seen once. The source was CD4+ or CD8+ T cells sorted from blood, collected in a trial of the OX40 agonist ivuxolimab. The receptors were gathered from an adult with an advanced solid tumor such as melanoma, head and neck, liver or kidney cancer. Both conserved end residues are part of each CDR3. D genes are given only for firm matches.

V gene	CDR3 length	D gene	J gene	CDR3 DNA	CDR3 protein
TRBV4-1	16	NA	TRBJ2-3	TGCGCCAGCAGCCCTCTGGAAAGACTGAGCACAGATACGCAGTATTTT	CASSPLERLSTDTQYF
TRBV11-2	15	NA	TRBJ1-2	TGTGCCAGCAGTTTCTCAGGGCTCTCAGGCTATGGCTACACCTTC	CASSFSGLSGYGYTF
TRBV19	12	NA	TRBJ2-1	TGTGCCAGTAGTACGGCCTACAATGAGCAGTTCTTC	CASSTAYNEQFF
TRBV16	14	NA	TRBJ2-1	TGTGCCAGCAGCCAACGTTGGTCCTACAATGAGCAGTTCTTC	CASSQRWSYNEQFF
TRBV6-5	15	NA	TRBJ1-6	TGTGCCAGCAGTTACCTCCGGGACTATAATTCACCCCTCCACTTT	CASSYLRDYNSPLHF
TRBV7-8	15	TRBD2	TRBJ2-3	TGTGCCAGTATGGCCAGCGGGGGGGCCACAGATACGCAGTATTTT	CASMASGGATDTQYF
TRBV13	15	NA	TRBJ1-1	TGTGCCAGCAGCTCCCCGGGACACCTGAACACTGAAGCTTTCTTT	CASSSPGHLNTEAFF
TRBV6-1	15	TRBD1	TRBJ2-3	TGTGCCAGCAGTGAAGGGACAGGGGGCGCAGATACGCAGTATTTT	CASSEGTGGADTQYF
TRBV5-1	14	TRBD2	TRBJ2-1	TGCGCCAGCAGCTTGGGGACTAGCTTGGATGAGCAGTTCTTC	CASSLGTSLDEQFF
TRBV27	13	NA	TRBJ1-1	TGTGCCAGCAGTTTATCGTCGAGGAGTGAAGCTTTCTTT	CASSLSSRSEAFF
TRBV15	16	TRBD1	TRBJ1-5	TGTGCCACCAGCAGGGAAAGGGACAGTTCCAATCAGCCCCAGCATTTT	CATSRERDSSNQPQHF
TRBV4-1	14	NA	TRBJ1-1	TGCGCCAGCAGCCTATCCCAGGGGAACACTGAAGCTTTCTTT	CASSLSQGNTEAFF
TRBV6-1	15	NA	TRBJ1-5	TGTGCCAGCATGGCCGGGGATGGTAACCATCAGCCCCAGCATTTT	CASMAGDGNHQPQHF
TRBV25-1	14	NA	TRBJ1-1	TGTGCCAGCAGTGACCACAGGGTAGGGACTGAAGCTTTCTTT	CASSDHRVGTEAFF
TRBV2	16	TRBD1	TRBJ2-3	TGTGCCAGCAGTGATACACAGGACAGGGTGACAGATACGCAGTATTTT	CASSDTQDRVTDTQYF